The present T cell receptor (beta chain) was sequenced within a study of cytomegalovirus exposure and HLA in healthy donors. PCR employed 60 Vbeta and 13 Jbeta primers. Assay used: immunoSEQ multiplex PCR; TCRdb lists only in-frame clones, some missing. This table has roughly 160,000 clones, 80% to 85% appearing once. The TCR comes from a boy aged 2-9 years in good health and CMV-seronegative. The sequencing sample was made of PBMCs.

DNA of the CDR3: TGTGCCAGTAGTATATTCCAGCGGGATTTTTTTAGCACAGATACGCAGTATTTT. Amino acid sequence: CASSIFQRDFFSTDTQYF. The genes are TRBV19 and TRBJ2-3; TRBD2 matches at 7 bases. Germline V gene lookup returns CDR1 LNHDA and CDR2 SQIVND (reference sequence). CDR3 length: 18 amino acids. J gave up 0 bases and V 2 bases, and 11 bases lay outside the gene matches.